This TCR beta chain came from a study of identifying expanded T cells in peripheral blood. Study-wide points: Clone count variance between roughly 2-week samples rose with total template count. Over around two and four weeks, about 15 and 19 clones changed, versus more than 1 between replicates.

With V trimmed by 9 bases and J by 3 bases, 11 bases remained unmatched. The CDR3 is 15 residues long. In regard to this clone: No antigen is known for it.

Healthy donors had no documented immune events, such as infections, while sampled. Only in-frame clones appear in the TCRdb table, and some are missing; sequencing was by immunoSEQ multiplex PCR. The data show over 80,000 clones, approximately 83% seen once. Sequencing used blood. The chain joins TRBV23-1 to TRBJ1-5; 7 bases agree with TRBD1. TRBV23-1 falls under the ORF class, with uncertain function. The sequence came from a person between 18 and 75 years old in good health. In nucleotides, the CDR3 is TGCGCCAGTGACAGGGCCTACCTGATCAATCAGCCCCAGCATTTT. Its translation is CASDRAYLINQPQHF.